These 26 T cell receptor beta chains originate from one sample sequenced in a study of cytomegalovirus exposure and HLA in healthy donors. The PCR ran on 60 Vbeta and 13 Jbeta primers. Repertoires were generated with immunoSEQ multiplex PCR, while TCRdb's copy carries only in-frame clones and drops some. The sample lists some 180,000 clones; more than 60% were seen once. The sequenced sample consisted of PBMCs. All receptors come from a woman aged 60-75 years in good health and CMV-seropositive.

The J gene is TRBJ2-5, the V gene TRBV10-3; 12 bases are a match to TRBD2. The CDR3 is 16 amino acids. With 5 bases clipped from V and 1 base from J, the junction kept 5 bases outside the gene matches. Germline CDR1 ENHRY, CDR2 SYGVKD. The CDR3 is CAISQGTSGPQETQYF. The CDR3 DNA follows: TGTGCCATCAGTCAAGGGACTAGCGGGCCCCAAGAGACCCAGTACTTC.

CDR3 residues: CASNSRFPGGLDTEAFF. The CDR3 DNA reads TGTGCCAGTAACTCCCGTTTTCCAGGGGGCCTTGACACTGAAGCTTTCTTT. V is TRBV19 and J is TRBJ1-1; 8 bases agree with TRBD1. V dropped 7 bases and J dropped 3; count of bases not matched to a gene: 16. Germline CDR1 is LNHDA and CDR2 is SQIVND (reference sequence). The CDR3 sequence is 17 residues long.

The V call is TRBV2, the J call TRBJ1-4, with 8 positions matching TRBD1. Germline CDR1 SNHLY, CDR2 FYNNEI. The CDR3 sequence is 15 residues long. Trimming cost V 6 bases and J 5 bases; bases outside gene matches: 8. The CDR3 is CASRTGVDSNEKLFF. CDR3 bases: TGTGCCAGCAGGACAGGGGTGGATTCCAATGAAAAACTGTTTTTT. Based on the CDR3 plus reference TRBV2 and TRBJ1-4, the full variable domain is EPEVTQTPSHQVTQMGQEVILRCVPISNHLYFYWYRQILGQKVEFLVSFYNNEISEKSEIFDDQFSVERPDGSNFTLKIRSTKLEDSAMYFCASRTGVDSNEKLFFGSGTQLSVL.

This clone was recorded only once. The chain joins TRBV29-1 to TRBJ1-2; 8 positions match TRBD1. The junction had 7 bases not matched to a gene; V was cut back by 6 bases and J by 1 base. Per the germline V gene, CDR1 is SQVTM and CDR2 is ANQGSEA. The CDR3 covers 14 residues. The CDR3, as DNA: TGCAGCGTAGAGGGACAGGCTAGTAACTATGGCTACACCTTC. It specifies CSVEGQASNYGYTF.

V is TRBV7-9 and J is TRBJ2-7; TRBD1 matches 7 bases. Germline CDR1 is SEHNR and CDR2 is FQNEAQ (reference sequence). J was trimmed by 4 bases and V by 1 base; bases with no gene match: 7. CDR3 size: 15 residues. Here the CDR3 reads CASSLESGGRYEQYF. The CDR3 nucleotides read TGTGCCAGCAGCTTAGAGTCAGGGGGACGGTACGAGCAGTACTTC.

This clone was observed once. This chain links TRBV5-1 with TRBJ1-5; 7 bases line up with TRBD1. CDR3 size: 14 residues. With V trimmed by 3 bases and J by 9 bases, 9 bases remained unmatched. Germline V gene lookup returns CDR1 SGHRS and CDR2 YFSETQ. The CDR3 region has the DNA TGCGCCAGCAGCTCCGAACCAGGGGGTGGGCCCCAGCATTTT. Translated, it gives CASSSEPGGGPQHF.

The V gene is TRBV19, the J gene TRBJ1-2, with unresolved D. V was pared by 6 bases and J by 5 bases, with 13 bases between. CDR1 and CDR2 from the germline V gene are LNHDA and SQIVND (reference sequence). The CDR3 is 13 residues long. CDR3 sequence (DNA): TGTGCCAGTAGAAAACAGAACCATTATGGCTACACCTTC. It yields the protein CASRKQNHYGYTF.

Points on this clone: The sample contains more than one DNA sequence encoding this CDR3. V and J are TRBV19 and TRBJ1-5, with a weak D call TRBD1 (5 bases). Trimming pared 4 bases from V and 6 bases from J, leaving 10 bases between. The CDR3 runs 13 residues. Looked up from germline, CDR1 is LNHDA and CDR2 is SQIVND (reference sequence). The CDR3 coding sequence is TGTGCCAGTAGTACGCAGGGAGGTCAGCCCCAGCATTTT. Translation: CASSTQGGQPQHF.

The count of this clone is one. The chain recombines TRBV9 with TRBJ2-3; D may be TRBD2 (6 bases). CDR3 length: 15 residues. Germline-derived CDR1 and CDR2 are SGDLS and YYNGEE. V was pared by 3 bases and J by 2 bases, with 13 bases between. CDR3 sequence reads: CASSGASVFTDTQYF. The DNA of the CDR3 is TGTGCCAGCAGCGGGGCTAGCGTTTTCACAGATACGCAGTATTTT.

This clone was counted a few times. CDR3 nucleotides: TGTGCCAGTAGTATAGAAGGGGGGGCTAGTCAGCCCCAGCATTTT. Translated: CASSIEGGASQPQHF. The V call is TRBV19, the J call TRBJ1-5; tentatively, D is TRBD1 (6 bases). Trimming stripped 0 bases from V and 6 bases from J, with 12 bases between. Germline CDR1 is LNHDA and CDR2 is SQIVND (reference sequence). This CDR3 region has 15 residues.

The chain combines TRBV28 with TRBJ2-5; D may be TRBD1 (8 bases). This CDR3 region has 14 residues. V lost 6 bases, J lost 3 bases, and 14 bases lay in between. Germline CDR1 reads MDHEN; CDR2 reads SYDVKM. The CDR3 protein is CASREQGGKETQYF. The CDR3 coding sequence is TGTGCCAGCAGGGAACAGGGGGGGAAAGAGACCCAGTACTTC.

The chain joins TRBV28 to TRBJ2-5, with 9 bases matching TRBD2. Germline CDR1 is MDHEN and CDR2 is SYDVKM. V was clipped by 5 bases and J by 5 bases; unmatched bases: 3. CDR3 size: 13 residues. Here the CDR3 DNA reads TGTGCCAGCAGTGAAAGCGGGGGGGAGACCCAGTACTTC. Its translation is CASSESGGETQYF.

The CDR3 loop reads CASSVATRTGNMFF. The DNA of the CDR3 is TGTGCCAGCAGCGTAGCTACCCGGACAGGGAACATGTTCTTC. This sequence joins TRBV9 and TRBJ2-1; TRBD1 matches at 8 bases. V dropped 0 bases and J dropped 15; count of bases not matched to a gene: 11. This CDR3 is built from 14 residues. Germline CDR1 is SGDLS and CDR2 is YYNGEE. Variable domain in full (rest from reference TRBV9 and TRBJ2-1): DSGVTQTPKHLITATGQRVTLRCSPRSGDLSVYWYQQSLDQGLQFLIQYYNGEERAKGNILERFSAQQFPDLHSELNLSSLELGDSALYFCASSVATRTGNMFFGPGTRLTVL.

This chain links TRBV10-3 with TRBJ1-5, with 8 bases aligning to TRBD1. V shed 8 bases, J shed 0 bases, and the junction held 6 bases outside the gene matches. This CDR3 contains 15 residues. Germline V lookup: CDR1 ENHRY, CDR2 SYGVKD. CDR3 coding DNA: TGTGCCATCGGCCAGGGGGCTTATAGCAATCAGCCCCAGCATTTT. It is translated as CAIGQGAYSNQPQHF.

V is TRBV30 and J is TRBJ1-2, with a tentative D call TRBD1 (5 bases). This CDR3 contains 14 residues. CDR1 is GTSNPN, CDR2 SVGIG, per germline (reference sequence). Trimming took 3 bases from V and 2 from J, leaving 13 bases between them. The CDR3 DNA sequence: TGTGCCTGGAGAGTCGGGGGTTCGAACTATGGCTACACCTTC. Protein product: CAWRVGGSNYGYTF.

The chain couples TRBV19 to TRBJ1-1, with 7 bases matching TRBD1. Looked up from germline, CDR1 is LNHDA and CDR2 is SQIVND (reference sequence). The ends lost 5 bases at V and 3 bases at J; junction bases unmatched: 6. The CDR3 sequence is 14 residues long. The CDR3 nucleotides read TGTGCCAGTAGTTGGGGACAGTCACACACTGAAGCTTTCTTT. Protein: CASSWGQSHTEAFF.

The gene calls are TRBV30 and TRBJ2-5; no clear D gene. The CDR3 contains 13 residues. The germline V gene has CDR1 GTSNPN and CDR2 SVGIG (reference sequence). V was cut by 0 bases and J by 7 bases, with 12 bases left in between. CDR3 in amino acids: CAWSVPAVGTQYF. The CDR3 nucleotides read TGTGCCTGGAGTGTCCCCGCGGTGGGGACCCAGTACTTC.

The V call is TRBV6-6, the J call TRBJ1-5; 8 bases match TRBD1. The germline CDR1 and CDR2 sequences are MNHNY and SVGAGI (reference sequence). The J segment lost 8 bases and the V segment lost 6 bases, leaving 3 bases of the junction unmatched. This CDR3 contains 12 residues. Here the CDR3 DNA reads TGTGCCAGCAGCCAGGGGGCTGAGCCCCAGCATTTT. This codes for CASSQGAEPQHF.

The rearrangement joins TRBV11-2 to TRBJ2-7; 11 nucleotides align to TRBD2. The V gene's germline CDR1 is SGHAT and CDR2 FQNNGV. With 1 base clipped from V and 6 bases from J, the junction kept 5 bases outside the gene matches. This CDR3 spans 15 amino acids. The CDR3 DNA reads as TGTGCCAGCAGCTTAGTGACTAGCGGGGTGTCCGAGCAGTACTTC. This gives the protein CASSLVTSGVSEQYF.

This clone was seen only once. The V and J genes are TRBV7-8 and TRBJ2-3; TRBD2 agrees at 11 bases. Germline assignment: CDR1 SGHVS and CDR2 FQNEAQ. The CDR3 runs 16 residues. J lost 1 base, V lost 5 bases, and 5 bases had no gene match. CDR3 amino acids: CASSIPGLAGTDTQYF. The CDR3, as DNA: TGTGCCAGCAGCATACCGGGACTAGCGGGCACAGATACGCAGTATTTT.

This rearrangement joins TRBV5-1 to TRBJ2-3, with D perhaps TRBD2 (6 bases). In germline, CDR1 is SGHRS, CDR2 YFSETQ. The ends were cut back, 5 bases at V and 2 bases at J, with 12 bases in the middle. This CDR3 has 14 residues. The CDR3 loop is CASRLAGLTDTQYF. The CDR3 DNA follows: TGCGCCAGCAGGCTGGCGGGACTCACAGATACGCAGTATTTT.

The V call is TRBV5-6, the J call TRBJ2-5; 9 bases align to TRBD2. With V trimmed by 0 bases and J by 6 bases, 9 bases remained unmatched. The CDR3 covers 16 residues. Germline V gives CDR1 SGHDT, CDR2 YYEEEE. CDR3: CASSLGSGGLLQTQYF. In DNA, the CDR3 is TGTGCCAGCAGCTTGGGGAGCGGGGGGCTACTGCAGACCCAGTACTTC.

V usage is TRBV7-9 and J usage is TRBJ2-1; D is possibly TRBD2 (5 bases). In germline, CDR1 is SEHNR, CDR2 FQNEAQ (reference sequence). The V end lost 5 bases, the J end lost 5 bases, and 7 bases lay between the germline ends. The CDR3 runs to 12 residues. The CDR3 here is CASSPRDNEQFF. The CDR3 DNA is TGTGCCAGCAGCCCGAGGGACAATGAGCAGTTCTTC.

This clone showed up just once. The rearrangement uses TRBV30 and TRBJ2-1; perhaps TRBD2 as D (6 bases). Deletions cut 6 bases from V and 7 bases from J, with 25 bases between. CDR1 and CDR2 (germline): GTSNPN, SVGIG (reference sequence). The CDR3 covers 16 residues. In DNA form, the CDR3 reads TGTGCCTGTCTCATGTGGGACTCCAGAGGGTTAAATGAGCAGTTCTTC. This translates into CACLMWDSRGLNEQFF.

The gene calls are TRBV5-1 and TRBJ2-3; 10 positions agree with TRBD2. CDR1 and CDR2 from the germline V gene are SGHRS and YFSETQ. V lost 1 base and J lost 2; bases outside the gene matches: 7. There are 17 residues in the CDR3. In DNA form, the CDR3 reads TGCGCCAGCAGCTTGCCTAGCGGGAGCACGTTCACAGATACGCAGTATTTT. Its translation is CASSLPSGSTFTDTQYF.

This chain joins TRBV19 and TRBJ1-5; D unclear. Germline V gene data show CDR1 as LNHDA and CDR2 as SQIVND (reference sequence). This CDR3 contains 14 residues. V dropped 4 bases and J dropped 2 bases, with 9 bases sitting between them. Written as DNA, the CDR3 is TGTGCCAGTAGTAGAGGGATAGGCAATCAGCCCCAGCATTTT. It translates to CASSRGIGNQPQHF.